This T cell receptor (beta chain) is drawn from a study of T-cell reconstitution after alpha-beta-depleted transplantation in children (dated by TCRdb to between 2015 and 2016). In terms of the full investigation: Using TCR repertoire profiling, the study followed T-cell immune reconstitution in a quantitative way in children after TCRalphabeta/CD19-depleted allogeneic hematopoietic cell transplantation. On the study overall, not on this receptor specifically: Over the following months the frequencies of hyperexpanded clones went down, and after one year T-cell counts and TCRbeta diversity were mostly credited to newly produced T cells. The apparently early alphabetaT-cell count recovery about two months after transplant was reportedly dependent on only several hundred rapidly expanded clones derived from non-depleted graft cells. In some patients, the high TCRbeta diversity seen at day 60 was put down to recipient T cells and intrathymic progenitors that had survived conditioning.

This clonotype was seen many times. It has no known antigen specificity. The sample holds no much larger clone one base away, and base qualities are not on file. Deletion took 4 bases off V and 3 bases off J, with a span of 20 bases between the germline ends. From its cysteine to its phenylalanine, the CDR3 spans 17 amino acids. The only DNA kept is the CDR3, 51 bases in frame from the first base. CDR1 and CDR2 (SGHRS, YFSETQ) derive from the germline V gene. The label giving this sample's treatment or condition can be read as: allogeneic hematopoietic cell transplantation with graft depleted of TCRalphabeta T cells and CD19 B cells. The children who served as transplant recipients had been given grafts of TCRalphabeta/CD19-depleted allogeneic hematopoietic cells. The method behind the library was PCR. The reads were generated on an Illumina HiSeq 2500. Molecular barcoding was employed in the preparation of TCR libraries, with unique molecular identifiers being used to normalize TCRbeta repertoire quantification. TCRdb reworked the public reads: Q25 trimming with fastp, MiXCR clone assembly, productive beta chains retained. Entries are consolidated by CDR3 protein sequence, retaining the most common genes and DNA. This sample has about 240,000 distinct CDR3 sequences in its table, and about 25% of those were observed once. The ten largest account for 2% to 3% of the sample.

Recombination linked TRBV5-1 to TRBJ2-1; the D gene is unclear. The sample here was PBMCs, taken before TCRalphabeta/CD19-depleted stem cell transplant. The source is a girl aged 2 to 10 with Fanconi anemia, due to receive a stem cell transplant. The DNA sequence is TGCGCCAGCAGCCGCCCCAGCCGAGGCCTGGACTACAATGAGCAGTTCTTC. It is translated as CASSRPSRGLDYNEQFF.